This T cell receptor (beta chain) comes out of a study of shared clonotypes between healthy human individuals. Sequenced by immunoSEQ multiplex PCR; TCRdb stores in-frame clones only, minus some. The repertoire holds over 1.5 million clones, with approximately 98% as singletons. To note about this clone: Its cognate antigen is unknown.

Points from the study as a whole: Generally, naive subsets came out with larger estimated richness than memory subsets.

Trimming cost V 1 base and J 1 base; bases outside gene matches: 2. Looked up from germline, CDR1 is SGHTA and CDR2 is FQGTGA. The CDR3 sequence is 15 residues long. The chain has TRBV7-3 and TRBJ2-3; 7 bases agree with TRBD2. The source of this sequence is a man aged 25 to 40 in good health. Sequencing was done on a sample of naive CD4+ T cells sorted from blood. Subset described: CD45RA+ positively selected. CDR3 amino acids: CASSLSSGGTDTQYF. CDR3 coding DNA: TGTGCCAGCAGCTTAAGCAGCGGGGGCACAGATACGCAGTATTTT.